This TCR beta chain was obtained from a study of T cell repertoires in cytomegalovirus infection. Across the study: HLA-B-restricted CMV epitopes that are well studied were used alongside recently identified HLA-C-restricted ones. Carrying CMV and the relevant HLA type showed in public TCR beta signatures. Notes on the study in general: HLA-C-restricted CMV clonotypes gave the most frequent clonotype in two of eight donors.

This CDR3 contains 14 residues. Trimming stripped 3 bases from V and 5 bases from J, with 11 bases between. From germline, CDR1 is MGHRA and CDR2 YSYEKL. A note on this clonotype: Its specificity is not known.

TCRdb re-derived calls from the reads in MiXCR, one entry per CDR3 protein. This repertoire shows roughly 110,000 distinct CDR3 sequences, 30% found once; its top ten account for less than 45%. The sample consisted of CD8+ T cells from cultured PBMCs, taken from culture after CMV antigen stimulation. The receptor's source is a human donor in good health (CMV status not recorded). Some clones in this sample may be carry-over from other donors' samples. The chain links TRBV4-1 to TRBJ2-1; possibly TRBD2 for D (6 bases). The CDR3 region has the DNA TGCGCCAGCAGCCACCCCGGGGGTAACAATGAGCAGTTCTTC. Translating it yields CASSHPGGNNEQFF.